The rows below give T cell receptor beta chains drawn from one sample of a study of cytomegalovirus exposure and HLA in healthy donors. Data came from immunoSEQ multiplex PCR; TCRdb stores just in-frame clones and leaves some out. The sample lists fewer than 250,000 clones, about four fifths occurring once. Sequencing input: PBMCs. These TCRs come from a woman between 40 and 55 years old in good health and CMV-seronegative. The CDR3 runs from the conserved cysteine through the conserved F or W. Fields, in order: D gene, J gene, V gene, clone size, CDR3 DNA, CDR3 protein. D genes are given only for firm matches. Clone size, where shown, is once, few, many, or a class for clones that have expanded.

D: TRBD2
J: TRBJ2-1
V: TRBV29-1
size: NA
DNA: TGCAGCGTTGAGGCAGCGGGAAATGAGCAGTTCTTC
CDR3: CSVEAAGNEQFF

D: TRBD1
J: TRBJ2-3
V: TRBV4-1
size: few
DNA: TGCGCCAGCAGCCAGACAGGGTCAATTGCAGATACGCAGTATTTT
CDR3: CASSQTGSIADTQYF

D: NA
J: TRBJ2-1
V: TRBV12-5
size: NA
DNA: TGTGCTAGTGGTTTGGTGGGGGGACAGCTTAATGAGCAGTTCTTC
CDR3: CASGLVGGQLNEQFF

D: NA
J: TRBJ1-2
V: TRBV7-2
size: NA
DNA: TGTGCCAGCAGACAGGGTGCTGGCTATGGCTACACCTTC
CDR3: CASRQGAGYGYTF

D: NA
J: TRBJ2-2
V: TRBV27
size: NA
DNA: TGTGCCAGCAGAATTACAGAGACCGGGGAGCTGTTTTTT
CDR3: CASRITETGELFF

D: TRBD2
J: TRBJ2-3
V: TRBV27
size: NA
DNA: TGTGCCAGCAGCCAAGCGGGACGGAGATTAACAGATACGCAGTATTTT
CDR3: CASSQAGRRLTDTQYF

D: TRBD1
J: TRBJ1-2
V: TRBV15
size: NA
DNA: TGTGCCACCAGCAGAGATAGGGGGCGGAATAACTATGGCTACACCTTC
CDR3: CATSRDRGRNNYGYTF

D: NA
J: TRBJ2-2
V: TRBV29-1
size: NA
DNA: TGCAGCGTTGAAGCCCCACTAGACGCCGGGGAGCTGTTTTTT
CDR3: CSVEAPLDAGELFF

D: TRBD2
J: TRBJ2-5
V: TRBV7-6
size: NA
DNA: TGTGCCAGCAGCTTAACATGGAGCGGGAGGGAAGAGACCCAGTACTTC
CDR3: CASSLTWSGREETQYF

D: NA
J: TRBJ2-6
V: TRBV4-2
size: NA
DNA: TGTGCCAGCAGCCAAGGGGACACCCCTGGGGCCAACGTCCTGACTTTC
CDR3: CASSQGDTPGANVLTF

D: NA
J: TRBJ2-1
V: TRBV5-4
size: NA
DNA: TGTGCCAGCAGGGGGAGCTCCTACAATGAGCAGTTCTTC
CDR3: CASRGSSYNEQFF

D: NA
J: TRBJ2-7
V: TRBV7-9
size: NA
DNA: TGTGCCAGCAGCTCACAGGGATACGAGCAGTACTTC
CDR3: CASSSQGYEQYF

D: NA
J: TRBJ2-7
V: TRBV7-3
size: NA
DNA: TGTGCCAGCAGCTTAAAATGGGGCTTGGAGCTAATCTTC
CDR3: CASSLKWGLELIF

D: TRBD1
J: TRBJ1-4
V: TRBV6-5
size: NA
DNA: TGTGCCAGCAGTTACACCACAGGGGGCTGGGAAAAACTGTTTTTT
CDR3: CASSYTTGGWEKLFF

D: NA
J: TRBJ2-2
V: TRBV10-3
size: NA
DNA: TGTGCCATCACGAGGACAGCCCCGACCGGGGAGCTGTTTTTT
CDR3: CAITRTAPTGELFF

D: NA
J: TRBJ1-1
V: TRBV5-1
size: NA
DNA: TGCGCCAGCAGCTCAACAGGGACCGAAGCTTTCTTT
CDR3: CASSSTGTEAFF

D: NA
J: TRBJ1-1
V: TRBV6-6
size: NA
DNA: TGTGCCAGCAGTCGAGAACACTATCAGGGGATTGGAGCTTTCTTT
CDR3: CASSREHYQGIGAFF

D: TRBD1
J: TRBJ1-2
V: TRBV19
size: NA
DNA: TGTGCCAGTAGTAGTCACAGGGGATATGGCTACACCTTC
CDR3: CASSSHRGYGYTF

D: NA
J: TRBJ2-2
V: TRBV7-9
size: NA
DNA: TGTTCCAGCAGCTCCACAGGGGGGGGTAACACCGGGGAGCTGTTTTTT
CDR3: CSSSSTGGGNTGELFF